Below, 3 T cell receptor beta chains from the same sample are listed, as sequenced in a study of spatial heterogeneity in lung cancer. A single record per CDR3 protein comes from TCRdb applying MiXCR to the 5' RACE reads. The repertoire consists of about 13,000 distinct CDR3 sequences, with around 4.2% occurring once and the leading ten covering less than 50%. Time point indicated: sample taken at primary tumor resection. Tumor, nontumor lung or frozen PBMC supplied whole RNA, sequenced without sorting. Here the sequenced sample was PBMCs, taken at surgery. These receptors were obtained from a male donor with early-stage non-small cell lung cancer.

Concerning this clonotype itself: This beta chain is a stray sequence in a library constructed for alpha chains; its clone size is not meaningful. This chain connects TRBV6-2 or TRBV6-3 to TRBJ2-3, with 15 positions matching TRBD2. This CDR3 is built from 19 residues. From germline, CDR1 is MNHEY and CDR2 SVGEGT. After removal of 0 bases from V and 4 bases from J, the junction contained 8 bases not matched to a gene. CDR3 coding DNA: TGTGCCAGCAGTTACTCCTGGACTAGCGGGAGGGCCCGGGCAGATACGCAGTATTTT. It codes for CASSYSWTSGRARADTQYF.

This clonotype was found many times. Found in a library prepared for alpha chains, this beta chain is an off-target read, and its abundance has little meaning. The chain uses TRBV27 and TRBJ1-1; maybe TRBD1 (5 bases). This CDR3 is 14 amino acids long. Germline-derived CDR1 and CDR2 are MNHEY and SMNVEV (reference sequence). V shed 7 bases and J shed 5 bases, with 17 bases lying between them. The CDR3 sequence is CASKQRGYWTEAFF. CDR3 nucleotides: TGTGCCAGCAAACAAAGGGGATATTGGACTGAAGCTTTCTTT.

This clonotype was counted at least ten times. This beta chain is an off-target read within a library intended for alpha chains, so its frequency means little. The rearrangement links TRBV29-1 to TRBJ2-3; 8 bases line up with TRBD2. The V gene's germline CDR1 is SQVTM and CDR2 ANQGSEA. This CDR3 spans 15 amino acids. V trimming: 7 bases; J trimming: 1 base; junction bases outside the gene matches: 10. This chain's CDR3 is CSAEGGRSGTDTQYF. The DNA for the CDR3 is TGCAGCGCCGAGGGCGGGAGGAGTGGCACAGATACGCAGTATTTT.